These 12 T cell receptor beta chains were sequenced from one sample in a study of T cells after yellow fever vaccination. TCRdb recomputed calls from the 5' RACE reads with MiXCR, one row per CDR3 protein. Of 200,000 or so distinct CDR3 sequences listed, approximately 6.8% were seen once; the top ten hold 1.1%. The sample here was CD4+ T cells sorted from PBMCs, taken on the day of the yellow fever booster vaccination. Every receptor here comes from a man aged 30 to 39 who received the YFV17D yellow fever vaccine.

In this sample, this clonotype turned up many times. V is TRBV7-9 and J is TRBJ2-7; the D call may be TRBD1 or TRBD2 (6 bases each). Deletions cut 3 bases from V and 5 bases from J, with 11 bases between. Germline CDR1 reads SEHNR; CDR2 reads FQNEAQ (reference sequence). This CDR3 has 13 residues. The CDR3 bases are TGTGCCAGCAGCTTGGGGGGCAGGGACGAGCAGTACTTC. It yields the protein CASSLGGRDEQYF.

The chain is built from TRBV9 and TRBJ2-1; TRBD2 matches at 15 bases. Per the germline V gene, CDR1 is SGDLS and CDR2 is YYNGEE. This CDR3 region has 19 residues. V shed 0 bases and J 0 bases; nucleotides not matched to a gene: 4. The CDR3 here is CASSVGGLAGGFSYNEQFF. The CDR3 DNA is TGTGCCAGCAGCGTAGGCGGACTAGCGGGAGGGTTCTCCTACAATGAGCAGTTCTTC. Together with reference TRBV9 and TRBJ2-1, the CDR3 gives the full variable domain: DSGVTQTPKHLITATGQRVTLRCSPRSGDLSVYWYQQSLDQGLQFLIQYYNGEERAKGNILERFSAQQFPDLHSELNLSSLELGDSALYFCASSVGGLAGGFSYNEQFFGPGTRLTVL.

The J gene is TRBJ2-7, the V gene TRBV7-9; D is undetermined. Deletions cut 4 bases from V and 5 bases from J, with 21 bases between. The length of the CDR3 is 16 residues. The V gene's germline CDR1 is SEHNR and CDR2 FQNEAQ (reference sequence). The CDR3 nucleotides read TGTGCCAGCAGCTCCAAAACCGTACCGATACCCCACGAGCAGTACTTC. Encoded protein: CASSSKTVPIPHEQYF. Supplemented by reference TRBV7-9 and TRBJ2-7, the full variable domain reads DTGVSQNPRHKITKRGQNVTFRCDPISEHNRLYWYRQTLGQGPEFLTYFQNEAQLEKSRLLSDRFSAERPKGSFSTLEIQRTEQGDSAMYLCASSSKTVPIPHEQYFGPGTRLTVT.

The sample holds many counts of this clonotype. The chain has TRBV9 and TRBJ2-1; D gene unclear. CDR3 size: 15 residues. The V gene's germline CDR1 is SGDLS and CDR2 YYNGEE. V lost 4 bases and J lost 3, with 14 bases in between. The CDR3 sequence is CASSPSEAVYNEQFF. In nucleotides, the CDR3 is TGTGCCAGCAGCCCGAGCGAGGCGGTCTACAATGAGCAGTTCTTC.

In this sample, this clonotype turned up a few times. The chain has TRBV6-2 or TRBV6-3 and TRBJ2-7; perhaps TRBD1 as D (6 bases). The CDR3 extends over 12 amino acids. Trimming left V 8 bases short and J 7 bases short, with 15 bases between. Germline V gene sequence: CDR1 MNHEY, CDR2 SVGEGT. The chain's CDR3 is CASCEPRGEQYF. Written as DNA, the CDR3 is TGTGCCAGCTGCGAACCCAGGGGTGAGCAGTACTTC.

V usage is TRBV25-1 and J usage is TRBJ2-7; 8 positions match TRBD2. The CDR3 length is 16 residues. The germline V gene has CDR1 MGHDK and CDR2 SYGVNS. V lost 4 bases, J lost 8 bases, and 16 bases stayed unmatched. The CDR3 nucleotides read TGTGCCAGCAGTGGACCCGGTATAGCGGGAATGGAAAAGCAGTACTTC. Protein product: CASSGPGIAGMEKQYF.

A few counts support this clonotype. V and J are TRBV14 and TRBJ2-7; 8 nucleotides align to TRBD1. The CDR3 is 15 amino acids. V shed 3 bases and J 2 bases; nucleotides not matched to a gene: 6. The V gene's germline CDR1 is SGHDN and CDR2 FVKESK. CDR3 sequence (DNA): TGTGCCAGCAGCCAGTGGACAGGGTGGGCCTACGAGCAGTACTTC. This gives the protein CASSQWTGWAYEQYF.

This clonotype was detected ten times or more. DNA for the CDR3: TGTGCCAGCACCATAGTATCAGTGTACAATGAGCAGTTCTTC. Protein: CASTIVSVYNEQFF. This sequence joins TRBV12-3 or TRBV12-4 and TRBJ2-1; D is uncertain. CDR3 length: 14 residues. The ends were cut back, 7 bases at V and 4 bases at J, with 14 bases in the middle.

This chain uses TRBV19 with TRBJ2-1; D gene unclear. CDR1 is LNHDA, CDR2 SQIVND, per germline (reference sequence). Trimming shortened V by 3 bases and J by 2 bases, and 11 bases separated the two germline ends. This CDR3 has 15 amino acids. CDR3 DNA sequence: TGTGCCAGTAGTATTTCTGCTGAGACCTACAATGAGCAGTTCTTC. This encodes CASSISAETYNEQFF.

DNA of the CDR3: TGTGCCAACCTTACCGGGGCAACCATCTCGTCTGTCTACAATGAGCAGTTCTTC. This gives the protein CANLTGATISSVYNEQFF. J is TRBJ2-1 and V is TRBV6-4, with D tentatively TRBD1 or TRBD2 (5 bases each). CDR1 MRHNA and CDR2 SNTAGT come from the germline V gene. There are 18 residues in the CDR3. V lost 10 bases to trimming and J lost 3 bases, with 28 bases between them.

The J gene is TRBJ2-7, the V gene TRBV2; D is ambiguous. The CDR3 is 13 amino acids. V lost 7 bases and J lost 3, with 13 bases in between. Germline V CDR1 and CDR2: SNHLY, FYNNEI. In DNA, the CDR3 is TGTGCCAGCAATCTGGCTGGGGACTACGAGCAGTACTTC. Amino acid sequence: CASNLAGDYEQYF.

There are many counts of this clonotype. The V gene is TRBV27, the J gene TRBJ1-1; no clear D. Germline-derived CDR1 and CDR2 are MNHEY and SMNVEV (reference sequence). V dropped 3 bases and J dropped 3 bases, with 11 bases sitting between them. The length of the CDR3 is 14 residues. The CDR3 loop is CASSFQARDTEAFF. Written as DNA, the CDR3 is TGTGCCAGCAGTTTTCAGGCCCGGGACACTGAAGCTTTCTTT.